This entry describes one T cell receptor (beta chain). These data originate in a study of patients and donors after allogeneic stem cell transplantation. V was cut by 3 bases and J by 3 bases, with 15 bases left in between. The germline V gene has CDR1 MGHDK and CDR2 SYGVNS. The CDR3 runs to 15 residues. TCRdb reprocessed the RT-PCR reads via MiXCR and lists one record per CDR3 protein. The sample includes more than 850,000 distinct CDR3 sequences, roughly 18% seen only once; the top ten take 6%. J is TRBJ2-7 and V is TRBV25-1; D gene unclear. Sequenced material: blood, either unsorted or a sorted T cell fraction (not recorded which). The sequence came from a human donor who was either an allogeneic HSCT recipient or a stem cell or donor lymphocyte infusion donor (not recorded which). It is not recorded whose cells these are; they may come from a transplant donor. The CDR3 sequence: CASSEGTVINYEQYF. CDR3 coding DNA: TGTGCCAGCAGTGAGGGTACAGTAATTAACTACGAGCAGTACTTC.